Included here is one T cell receptor (beta chain) sequence, with context. The data are from a study of T cell changes during pregnancy in multiple sclerosis. Trimming left V 2 bases short and J 6 bases short, with 11 bases between. This CDR3 region has 13 residues. Germline CDR1 and CDR2: MNHEY and SVGAGI. The table came from immunoSEQ multiplex PCR; TCRdb's copy has only in-frame clones and leaves some out. In the table there are tens of thousands of clones, 94% of which are singletons. This sample comprised CD4+ T cells from peripheral blood mononuclear cells, obtained after pregnancy. The rearrangement joins TRBV6-5 to TRBJ2-7; D unclear. The sequence came from a female donor with multiple sclerosis, enrolled in a pregnancy study. CDR3 loop: CASSYPPPGEQYF. In DNA, the CDR3 is TGTGCCAGCAGTTACCCCCCCCCGGGCGAGCAGTACTTC.